The rows below give T cell receptor beta chains drawn from one sample of a study of brain T cells in children with intractable seizures. The data were produced by immunoSEQ multiplex PCR, yet TCRdb's version contains in-frame clones alone and is incomplete. The sample has under 400,000 clones; more than 85% are singletons. Material: peripheral blood, obtained 4 to 6 months after surgery. These receptors were obtained from a boy under two years old with tuberous sclerosis and intractable seizures. The CDR3 runs from the conserved cysteine through the conserved F or W. A D gene is named only where the DNA matches it firmly. Expanded clones get a size class; other rows say once, few or many, or leave the size out.

size	V	D	J	DNA	CDR3
NA	TRBV5-1	TRBD1	TRBJ1-4	TGCGCCAGCAGCGCGGACAGGCCTGAAAAACTGTTTTTT	CASSADRPEKLFF
NA	TRBV9	TRBD2	TRBJ2-3	TGTGCCAGCAGCGCCGGGGGGGCGAGCACAGATACGCAGTATTTT	CASSAGGASTDTQYF
NA	TRBV9	NA	TRBJ2-1	TGTGCCAGCAGCGTAGTCCCCAACGGGTACAATGAGCAGTTCTTC	CASSVVPNGYNEQFF
NA	TRBV4-1	TRBD1	TRBJ2-1	TGCGCCAGCAGCTCCGGGACAGGGGAGTTCTTC	CASSSGTGEFF
NA	TRBV10-3	NA	TRBJ2-2	TGTGCCACGAAGACAGCCTCGAACACCGGGGAGCTGTTTTTT	CATKTASNTGELFF
NA	TRBV5-1	NA	TRBJ2-6	TGCGCCAGCAGCTTGGGGTCAGATTACTCTGGGGCCAACGTCCTGACTTTC	CASSLGSDYSGANVLTF
NA	TRBV5-4	TRBD2	TRBJ2-1	TGTGCCGGTAGCGGGGGGCCTTACAATGAGCAGTTCTTC	CAGSGGPYNEQFF
NA	TRBV5-1	TRBD2	TRBJ2-7	TGCGCCAGCAGCTTGGCCGGGGGACGGGGGGGCCCGAGTCGCCCTCTCGAGCAGTACTTC	CASSLAGGRGGPSRPLEQYF
NA	TRBV6-5	NA	TRBJ2-7	TGTGCCAGCAGTTTGGACGGCTCCTACGAGCAGTACTTC	CASSLDGSYEQYF
NA	TRBV2	TRBD2	TRBJ2-7	TGTGCCAGCAGGGAGACTAGCGATAACCCCTACGAGCAGTACTTC	CASRETSDNPYEQYF
NA	TRBV6-5	NA	TRBJ1-2	TGTGCCAGCAGTTACGGGGATATGGACTATGGCTACACCTTC	CASSYGDMDYGYTF
NA	TRBV19	NA	TRBJ1-2	TGTGCCAGTAGTATAGAGGGCAGCTTTTATGGCTACACCTTC	CASSIEGSFYGYTF
few	TRBV7-9	NA	TRBJ2-3	TGTGCCAGCAGCTCCCCCTCCCTTAGCACAGATACGCAGTATTTT	CASSSPSLSTDTQYF
NA	TRBV3-1/TRBV3-2	NA	TRBJ2-2	TGTGCCAGCAGCCACGGAAGGGCCACCGGGGAGCTGTTTTTT	CASSHGRATGELFF
NA	TRBV28	NA	TRBJ1-1	TGTGCCAGCAGTCCAGGGACTTACACTGAAGCTTTCTTT	CASSPGTYTEAFF
NA	TRBV19	TRBD1	TRBJ1-4	TGTGCCAGTAGTACACCGGGACAGAATGAAAAACTGTTTTTT	CASSTPGQNEKLFF
NA	TRBV7-9	TRBD2	TRBJ2-3	TGTGCCAGCAGCTTTCAGGGACTAGCGGGAGGCCCAGATACGCAGTATTTT	CASSFQGLAGGPDTQYF
NA	TRBV6-5	TRBD2	TRBJ2-7	TGTGCCAGCAGTTCTGCCGGGACTAGCGGCTCCTACGAGCAGTACTTC	CASSSAGTSGSYEQYF
NA	TRBV19	NA	TRBJ2-5	TGTGCCAGTAGGGACTCGGACCGAGCGGCAGAGACCCAGTACTTC	CASRDSDRAAETQYF
NA	TRBV3-1/TRBV3-2	TRBD2	TRBJ2-1	TGTGCCAGCAGCCAAGGGGTGACTAGCGGGACTCGGGGGAATGAGCAGTTCTTC	CASSQGVTSGTRGNEQFF
NA	TRBV9	NA	TRBJ2-3	TGTGCCAGCAGCGTAGGATCGGGACGGACAGATACGCAGTATTTT	CASSVGSGRTDTQYF
NA	TRBV24-1	NA	TRBJ2-1	TGTGCCACCAGTGAGCTTGGACTTTCGGAGCAGTTCTTC	CATSELGLSEQFF
NA	TRBV18	NA	TRBJ1-1	TGTGCCAGCTCACTTGGGGAGAACACTGAAGCTTTCTTT	CASSLGENTEAFF
once	TRBV5-4	NA	TRBJ2-1	TGTGCCAGCAGCCCCCGTGCGGACACACTATACAATGAGCAGTTCTTC	CASSPRADTLYNEQFF
NA	TRBV30	TRBD2	TRBJ2-1	TGTGCCTGGACGGGTAGCGGGAGTTTTCGTGAGCAGTTCTTC	CAWTGSGSFREQFF
NA	TRBV7-9	TRBD2	TRBJ2-7	TGTGCCAGCAGCTGGACTAGCGGGAGCTCCTACGAGCAGTACTTC	CASSWTSGSSYEQYF
NA	TRBV14	TRBD1	TRBJ1-2	TGTGCCAGCAGCCAAAGGGACAGGGTGCCCTATGGCTACACCTTC	CASSQRDRVPYGYTF
once	TRBV5-1	NA	TRBJ2-1	TGCGCCAGCAGCTCCCACGCTAGCAGGCCTACGGGTGAGCAGTTCTTC	CASSSHASRPTGEQFF
NA	TRBV9	NA	TRBJ2-1	TGTGCCAGCAGCGTAGGTGATGAGCAGTTCTTC	CASSVGDEQFF
NA	TRBV9	NA	TRBJ2-3	TGTGCCAGCAGCGCCAGAGTGCCGACGCGGAAGGAGGCAGATACGCAGTATTTT	CASSARVPTRKEADTQYF
NA	TRBV2	NA	TRBJ2-7	TGTGCCAGCAGTGAAGCGGGGTTCTCAGGACGGCAGTACTTC	CASSEAGFSGRQYF
NA	TRBV7-9	NA	TRBJ2-1	TGTGCCAGCAGCCTTACCCCTAGTTTGAGTGAGCAGTTCTTC	CASSLTPSLSEQFF
NA	TRBV7-6	NA	TRBJ1-2	TGTGCCAGCAGCTCGGGCGACTATGGCTACACCTTC	CASSSGDYGYTF
NA	TRBV24-1	NA	TRBJ1-2	TGTGCCACCAGAGCTCCTGGGACGGAGGCTGGTGGCTACACCTTC	CATRAPGTEAGGYTF
NA	TRBV10-1	NA	TRBJ1-1	TGCGCCACCTTGAACACTGAAGCTTTCTTT	CATLNTEAFF
NA	TRBV10-3	NA	TRBJ1-2	TGTGCCATCAGTGAGTCTGGCAGAATAGTATATGGCTACACCTTC	CAISESGRIVYGYTF
NA	TRBV25-1	NA	TRBJ1-3	TGTGCCAGCAGGGGAGGGGGTGCAGGCACCTCTGGAAACACCATATATTTT	CASRGGGAGTSGNTIYF
NA	TRBV2	TRBD2	TRBJ2-3	TGTGCCAGCAGTGAAGGTACTAGCGGTGTAGATACGCAGTATTTT	CASSEGTSGVDTQYF
NA	TRBV19	TRBD2	TRBJ2-2	TGTGCCAGTAGTATAGAGGGCGGGAGTAATCCCGGGGAGCTGTTTTTT	CASSIEGGSNPGELFF
NA	TRBV11-2	TRBD1	TRBJ2-7	TGTGCCAGCAGCTTAGTATTCGGACAGGGGGCCTACGAGCAGTACTTC	CASSLVFGQGAYEQYF
NA	TRBV5-4	NA	TRBJ1-2	TGTGCCAGCAGCCCAAGTATATACTATCAGGGCAGCTATGGCTACACCTTC	CASSPSIYYQGSYGYTF
NA	TRBV19	TRBD1	TRBJ2-7	TGTGCCGGTAGTGTAGGACAGGGCGCCTACGAGCAGTACTTC	CAGSVGQGAYEQYF
once	TRBV5-5	NA	TRBJ1-6	TGTGCCAGCAGTCGGGACGGAGGCTCCCCGAGCTCCTATAATTCACCCCTCCACTTT	CASSRDGGSPSSYNSPLHF
NA	TRBV6-5	NA	TRBJ2-3	TGTGCCAGCAGTTACTCGAGGCAGGGGGGAGCGACGCAGTATTTT	CASSYSRQGGATQYF
NA	TRBV25-1	TRBD1	TRBJ1-6	TGTGCCAGCAAGACAGGGTATAATTCACCCCTCCACTTT	CASKTGYNSPLHF
NA	TRBV7-3	NA	TRBJ2-5	TGTGCCAGCAGCTTACAGGGCACCGCCCGAGAGACCCAGTACTTC	CASSLQGTARETQYF
NA	TRBV2	NA	TRBJ2-2	TGTGCCAGCAGTGCACTCCCCGGGGAGCTGTTTTTT	CASSALPGELFF
NA	TRBV30	NA	TRBJ1-5	TGTGCCTGGAGTGTAGGCCTGAGCAATCAGCCCCAGCATTTT	CAWSVGLSNQPQHF
NA	TRBV30	TRBD2	TRBJ2-1	TGTGCCGCCGGGGGGGCCAATGAGCAGTTCTTC	CAAGGANEQFF
NA	TRBV13	NA	TRBJ2-6	TGTGCCAGCAGCCTGAATCCCCTTAGGGTGGTACGGGGGGCCAACGTCCTGACTTTC	CASSLNPLRVVRGANVLTF
NA	TRBV7-2	TRBD1	TRBJ1-2	TGTGCCAGCAGCTTATCCCCCGACAGGGTAAGCTATGGCTACACCTTC	CASSLSPDRVSYGYTF
NA	TRBV5-1	NA	TRBJ2-1	TGCGCCAGCAGCTTCCAGGGGGGGTCCTACAATGAGCAGTTCTTC	CASSFQGGSYNEQFF
NA	TRBV11-3	TRBD2	TRBJ2-1	TGTGCCAGCAGGGCGGGAGGTCTTGGTGAGCAGTTCTTC	CASRAGGLGEQFF